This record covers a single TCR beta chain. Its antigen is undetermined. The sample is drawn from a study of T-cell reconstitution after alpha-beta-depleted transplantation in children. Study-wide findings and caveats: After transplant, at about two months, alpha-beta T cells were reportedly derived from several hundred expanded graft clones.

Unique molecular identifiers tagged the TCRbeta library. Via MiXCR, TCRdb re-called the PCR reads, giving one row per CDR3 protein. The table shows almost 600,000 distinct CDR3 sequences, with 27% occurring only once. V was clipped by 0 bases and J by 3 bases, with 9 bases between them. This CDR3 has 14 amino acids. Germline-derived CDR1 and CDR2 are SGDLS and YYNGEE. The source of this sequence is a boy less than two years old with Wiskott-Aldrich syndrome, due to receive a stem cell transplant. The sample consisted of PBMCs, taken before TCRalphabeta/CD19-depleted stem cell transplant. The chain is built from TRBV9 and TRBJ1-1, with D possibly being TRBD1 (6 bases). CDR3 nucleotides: TGTGCCAGCAGCGTAGGGGGGCAGGACACTGAAGCTTTCTTT. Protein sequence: CASSVGGQDTEAFF. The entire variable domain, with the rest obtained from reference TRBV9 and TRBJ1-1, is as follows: DSGVTQTPKHLITATGQRVTLRCSPRSGDLSVYWYQQSLDQGLQFLIQYYNGEERAKGNILERFSAQQFPDLHSELNLSSLELGDSALYFCASSVGGQDTEAFFGQGTRLTVV.